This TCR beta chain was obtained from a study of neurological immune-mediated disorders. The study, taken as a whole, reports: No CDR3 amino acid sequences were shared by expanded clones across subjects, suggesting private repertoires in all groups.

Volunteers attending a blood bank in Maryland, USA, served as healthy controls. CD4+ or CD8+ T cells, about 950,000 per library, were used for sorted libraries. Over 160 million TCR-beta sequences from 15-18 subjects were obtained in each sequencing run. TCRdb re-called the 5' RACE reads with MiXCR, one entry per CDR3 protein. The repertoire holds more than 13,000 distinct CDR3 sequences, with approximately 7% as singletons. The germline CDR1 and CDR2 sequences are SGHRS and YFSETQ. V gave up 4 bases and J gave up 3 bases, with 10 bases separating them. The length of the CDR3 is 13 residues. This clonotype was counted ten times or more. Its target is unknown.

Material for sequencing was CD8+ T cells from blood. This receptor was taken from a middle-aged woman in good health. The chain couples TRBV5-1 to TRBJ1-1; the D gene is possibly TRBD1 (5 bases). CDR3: CASSRGAYTEAFF. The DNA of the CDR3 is TGCGCCAGCAGCAGGGGCGCGTACACTGAAGCTTTCTTT.